The present TCR beta chain was sequenced within a study of siplizumab effects on memory and regulatory T cells. Notes on the study in general: Siplizumab significantly reduced alloreactive sequences traceable to unstimulated CD4+ memory cells.

The CDR3 spans 12 residues. Germline CDR1 reads SGHTA; CDR2 reads FQGNSA. With 7 bases removed from V and 1 base from J, the gap between germline ends came to 8 bases. Sequenced unstimulated subsets in a few donor pairs: CD4+ naive, CD4+ memory, CD8+ naive, CD8+ effector memory, CD8+ TEMRA. Comments on this clone: Its antigen is as yet unknown.

Using immunoSEQ multiplex PCR, the repertoire was profiled, and TCRdb retains in-frame clones only, with some absent. The table shows 55,000 to 65,000 clones, with 95% to 98% occurring only once. The sequence came from a human donor in good health. The source material was naive CD8+ T cells sorted from blood. V usage is TRBV7-2 and J usage is TRBJ2-7; maybe TRBD2 (6 bases). The DNA for the CDR3 is TGTGCCAGCAAAGGAGGGTCCTACGAGCAGTACTTC. Encoded protein: CASKGGSYEQYF.